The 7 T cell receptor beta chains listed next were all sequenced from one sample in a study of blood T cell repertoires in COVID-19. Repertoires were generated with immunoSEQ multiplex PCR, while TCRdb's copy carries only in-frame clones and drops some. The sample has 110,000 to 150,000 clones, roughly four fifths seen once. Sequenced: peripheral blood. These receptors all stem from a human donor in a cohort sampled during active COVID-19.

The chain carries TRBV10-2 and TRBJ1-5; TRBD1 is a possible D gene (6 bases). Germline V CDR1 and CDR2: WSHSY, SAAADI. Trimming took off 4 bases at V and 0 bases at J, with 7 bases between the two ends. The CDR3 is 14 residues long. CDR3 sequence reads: CASSGTDSNQPQHF. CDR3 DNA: TGCGCCAGCAGTGGGACAGATAGCAATCAGCCCCAGCATTTT.

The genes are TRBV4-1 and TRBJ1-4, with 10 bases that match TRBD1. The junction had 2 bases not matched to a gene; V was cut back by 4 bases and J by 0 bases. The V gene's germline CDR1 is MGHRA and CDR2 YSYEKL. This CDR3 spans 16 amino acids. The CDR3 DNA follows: TGCGCCAGCAGCCCTGGACAGGGGGCAACTAATGAAAAACTGTTTTTT. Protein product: CASSPGQGATNEKLFF.

The CDR3: CSVAGGALEAFF. In nucleotides, the CDR3 is TGCAGCGTTGCCGGCGGGGCACTTGAAGCTTTCTTT. The rearrangement joins TRBV29-1 to TRBJ1-1; D possibly corresponds to TRBD1 (5 bases). V lost 4 bases and J 7 bases, leaving 13 bases between the germline ends. Germline CDR1 SQVTM, CDR2 ANQGSEA. This CDR3 is built from 12 residues.

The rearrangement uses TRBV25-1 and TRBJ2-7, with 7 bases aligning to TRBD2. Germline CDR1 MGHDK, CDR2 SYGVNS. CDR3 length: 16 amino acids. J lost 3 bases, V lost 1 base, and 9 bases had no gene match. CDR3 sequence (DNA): TGTGCCAGCAGTGAATCTAAGGTGGGGGGGATCTACGAGCAGTACTTC. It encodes CASSESKVGGIYEQYF.

This CDR3 is CSASAGTGYNSPLHF. The CDR3 nucleotides read TGCAGTGCTAGTGCCGGGACAGGGTATAATTCACCCCTCCACTTT. The rearrangement uses TRBV20-1 and TRBJ1-6; 9 bases map to TRBD1. Trimming took 3 bases from V and 4 from J; bases not matched to a gene: 4. The CDR3 has 15 amino acids. Germline CDR1 is DFQATT and CDR2 is SNEGSKA (reference sequence).

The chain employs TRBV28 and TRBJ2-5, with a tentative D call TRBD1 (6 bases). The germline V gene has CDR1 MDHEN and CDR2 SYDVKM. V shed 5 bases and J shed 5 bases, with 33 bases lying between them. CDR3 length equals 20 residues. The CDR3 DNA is TGTGCCAGCAGTCCCGCCCTTAGGAGAGGGTCAGGGGATTCCAGGGAGACCCAGTACTTC. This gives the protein CASSPALRRGSGDSRETQYF.

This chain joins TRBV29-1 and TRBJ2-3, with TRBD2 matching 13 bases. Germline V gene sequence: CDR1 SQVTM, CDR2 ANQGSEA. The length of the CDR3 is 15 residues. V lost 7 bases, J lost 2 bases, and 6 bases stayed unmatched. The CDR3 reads CSAPLAGGATDTQYF. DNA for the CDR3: TGCAGCGCTCCACTAGCGGGGGGGGCCACAGATACGCAGTATTTT.